Presented here are 25 T cell receptor beta chains from one specimen sequenced in a study of T cell responses to AZD1222 COVID-19 vaccine. The table came from immunoSEQ multiplex PCR; TCRdb's copy has only in-frame clones and leaves some out. The data show more than 150,000 clones, approximately 90% seen once. The sample consisted of peripheral blood, taken 28 days after the second AZD1222 dose. Source of these receptors: an adult who received the AZD1222 COVID-19 vaccine.

The chain employs TRBV7-8 and TRBJ2-3; TRBD1 aligns across 8 bases. J gave up 5 bases and V 2 bases, and 6 bases lay outside the gene matches. CDR1 and CDR2 from the germline V gene are SGHVS and FQNEAQ. The CDR3 loop spans 15 amino acids. The CDR3 DNA is TGTGCCAGCAGCTTACCGGACAGGGTGGGAGATACGCAGTATTTT. It translates to CASSLPDRVGDTQYF.

V usage is TRBV6-2 or TRBV6-3 and J usage is TRBJ1-5, with no clear D. The germline CDR1 and CDR2 sequences are MNHEY and SVGEGT. The CDR3 spans 14 residues. V lost 3 bases and J 3 bases, leaving 9 bases between the germline ends. The CDR3 sequence: CASSYRGYNQPQHF. The CDR3 nucleotides read TGTGCCAGCAGTTATCGGGGTTACAATCAGCCCCAGCATTTT.

V and J are TRBV14 and TRBJ1-1; D not certain. CDR3 length equals 13 residues. V lost 1 base and J 11 bases, leaving 14 bases between the germline ends. The V gene's germline CDR1 is SGHDN and CDR2 FVKESK. The CDR3 nucleotides read TGTGCCAGCAGCCAAGCAGCGCTGGGTTGGGCTTTCTTT. It translates to CASSQAALGWAFF.

V usage is TRBV6-6 and J usage is TRBJ1-1; D perhaps matches TRBD1 (5 bases). This CDR3 has 14 amino acids. Trimming shortened V by 3 bases and J by 8 bases, and 16 bases separated the two germline ends. The germline gives CDR1 MNHNY, CDR2 SVGAGI (reference sequence). For the CDR3, the DNA is TGTGCCAGCAGTTATGGGGCTGACCCTCCCGAAGCTTTCTTT. Its protein product is CASSYGADPPEAFF.

This clone has only a few counts. The V call is TRBV18, the J call TRBJ2-7; 8 bases agree with TRBD1. V dropped 3 bases and J dropped 12; count of bases not matched to a gene: 7. CDR1 and CDR2 (germline): KGHSH, LQKENI. This CDR3 has 12 amino acids. The CDR3 sequence: CASSPDREASYF. The CDR3 nucleotides read TGTGCCAGCTCACCGGACAGGGAAGCGTCGTACTTC.

The V and J genes are TRBV30 and TRBJ2-7; 7 nucleotides agree with TRBD1. The trim removed 4 bases at V and 2 bases at J, leaving 2 bases unmatched. CDR1 is GTSNPN, CDR2 SVGIG, per germline (reference sequence). This CDR3 has 12 amino acids. CDR3: CAWKGAAYEQYF. For the CDR3, the DNA is TGTGCCTGGAAGGGGGCGGCCTACGAGCAGTACTTC.

The table lists this clone with a count of one. This chain uses TRBV10-3 with TRBJ1-2; a weak D match, TRBD1 (5 bases). The germline V gene encodes CDR1 ENHRY and CDR2 SYGVKD. The CDR3 runs 14 residues. V was pared by 2 bases and J by 8 bases, with 15 bases between. CDR3 region: CAISEARDGAGYTF. CDR3 nucleotide sequence: TGTGCCATCAGTGAGGCACGGGACGGGGCCGGCTACACCTTC.

The CDR3 reads CASSVGLQGADTEAFF. For the CDR3, the DNA is TGTGCCAGCAGCGTAGGATTACAGGGGGCCGACACTGAAGCTTTCTTT. The chain has TRBV9 and TRBJ1-1, with 9 bases matching TRBD1. The germline CDR1 and CDR2 sequences are SGDLS and YYNGEE. V lost 0 bases, J lost 3 bases, and 6 bases stayed unmatched. This CDR3 comprises 16 residues.

The chain has TRBV4-3 and TRBJ1-2; TRBD1 aligns across 9 bases. V lost 0 bases and J lost 2; bases outside the gene matches: 1. The CDR3 runs to 15 residues. The germline V gene encodes CDR1 LGHNA and CDR2 YSLEER. CDR3 DNA sequence: TGCGCCAGCAGCCAAGATACAGGGGGCAACTATGGCTACACCTTC. Translated: CASSQDTGGNYGYTF.

V is TRBV4-1 and J is TRBJ1-1, with D perhaps TRBD1 (5 bases). Germline CDR1 is MGHRA and CDR2 is YSYEKL. The CDR3 is made up of 15 amino acids. Trimming removed 3 bases at V and 0 bases at J, with 11 bases between. CDR3 sequence reads: CASSHPTTVNTEAFF. The CDR3 DNA sequence: TGCGCCAGCAGCCATCCTACGACAGTGAACACTGAAGCTTTCTTT.

The DNA for the CDR3 is TGTGCCTGGAGTGCCTTCGGGGGGCCCTACGAGCAGTACTTC. Translating gives CAWSAFGGPYEQYF. This chain connects TRBV30 to TRBJ2-7; maybe TRBD2 (7 bases). Per the germline V gene, CDR1 is GTSNPN and CDR2 is SVGIG (reference sequence). The CDR3 totals 14 residues. V lost 1 base and J 2 bases, leaving 12 bases between the germline ends.

The chain recombines TRBV24-1 with TRBJ2-2; D possibly uses TRBD1 or TRBD2 (7 bases each). The CDR3 runs 16 residues. Germline V gene lookup returns CDR1 KGHDR and CDR2 SFDVKD. Trimming shortened V by 2 bases and J by 5 bases, and 14 bases separated the two germline ends. CDR3 sequence: CATSDSAGGGTGELFF. The CDR3 DNA reads as TGTGCCACCAGTGATTCGGCAGGGGGAGGGACCGGGGAGCTGTTTTTT.

The rearrangement uses TRBV13 and TRBJ1-1, with TRBD1 matching over 7 bases. There are 16 residues in the CDR3. The V gene's germline CDR1 is PRHDT and CDR2 FYEKMQ (reference sequence). With 6 bases clipped from V and 0 bases from J, the junction kept 10 bases outside the gene matches. The CDR3 DNA follows: TGTGCCAGCAGGCAACTACCGACAGGGCTGAACACTGAAGCTTTCTTT. This encodes CASRQLPTGLNTEAFF.

CDR3 sequence reads: CATSAEQSSYNEQFF. CDR3 in DNA: TGTGCCACCAGTGCAGAGCAGAGCTCCTACAATGAGCAGTTCTTC. The rearrangement links TRBV24-1 to TRBJ2-1; D remains unclear. Trimming took 5 bases from V and 0 from J, leaving 10 bases between them. The CDR3 spans 15 residues. Germline values: CDR1 KGHDR, CDR2 SFDVKD.

The chain employs TRBV18 and TRBJ2-3; a weak D match, TRBD1 (5 bases). From germline, CDR1 is KGHSH and CDR2 LQKENI. Trimming cost V 6 bases and J 1 base, with 14 bases left between them. The CDR3 loop spans 15 amino acids. The CDR3 DNA is TGTGCCAGCTCTCCAGGGCGAGGAGGCACAGATACGCAGTATTTT. It yields the protein CASSPGRGGTDTQYF.

The chain links TRBV18 to TRBJ1-2; D is undetermined. V shed 2 bases and J shed 8 bases, with 24 bases lying between them. Germline values: CDR1 KGHSH, CDR2 LQKENI. CDR3 length: 17 residues. In DNA, the CDR3 is TGTGCCAGCTCACCAACCCGTTCGGCAGGAGAAGGTCGGGGCTACACCTTC. It codes for CASSPTRSAGEGRGYTF.

This chain uses TRBV15 with TRBJ2-1; 7 bases line up with TRBD2. The ends lost 1 base at V and 8 bases at J; junction bases unmatched: 17. CDR1 is LNHNV, CDR2 YYDKDF, per germline (reference sequence). This CDR3 is 18 amino acids long. The DNA for the CDR3 is TGTGCCACCAGCAGAGCCCAGAGGCGGCGGGAGTTCCGGGATGAGCAGTTCTTC. Protein product: CATSRAQRRREFRDEQFF.

The CDR3 region is CASSPAGFSYEQYF. In DNA, the CDR3 is TGTGCCAGCAGCCCGGCGGGATTCAGCTACGAGCAGTACTTC. The chain is built from TRBV7-8 and TRBJ2-7, with D possibly TRBD2 on 6 matching bases. The CDR3 runs 14 residues. Trimming left V 5 bases short and J 3 bases short, with 14 bases between. Per germline, CDR1 SGHVS and CDR2 FQNEAQ. The complete variable domain, with remaining parts taken from reference TRBV7-8 and TRBJ2-7, reads GAGVSQSPRYKVAKRGQDVALRCDPISGHVSLFWYQQALGQGPEFLTYFQNEAQLDKSGLPSDRFFAERPEGSVSTLKIQRTQQEDSAVYLCASSPAGFSYEQYFGPGTRLTVT.

This chain joins TRBV6-2 or TRBV6-3 and TRBJ1-1, with D possibly TRBD1 on 5 matching bases. Germline V CDR1 and CDR2: MNHEY, SVGEGT. The CDR3 runs to 14 residues. Trimming shortened V by 6 bases and J by 5 bases, and 16 bases separated the two germline ends. CDR3 protein: CASSPDSRGTEAFF. The CDR3 nucleotides read TGTGCCAGCAGCCCCGACAGCCGGGGGACTGAAGCTTTCTTT.

This chain joins TRBV7-2 and TRBJ2-7; possibly TRBD1 for D (6 bases). CDR1 and CDR2 (germline): SGHTA, FQGNSA. V was cut by 4 bases and J by 2 bases, with 12 bases left in between. The CDR3 contains 14 residues. The CDR3 DNA sequence: TGTGCCAGCAGCTCCGCCGGGACAACCTACGAGCAGTACTTC. It specifies CASSSAGTTYEQYF.

This chain uses TRBV7-2 with TRBJ1-3; D is possibly TRBD1 (5 bases). Trimming took off 2 bases at V and 3 bases at J, with 8 bases between the two ends. Germline V gene sequence: CDR1 SGHTA, CDR2 FQGNSA. This CDR3 has 14 amino acids. CDR3 bases: TGTGCCAGCAGCTTAAGGGGCTTTGGAAACACCATATATTTT. Protein product: CASSLRGFGNTIYF.

The chain joins TRBV30 to TRBJ2-7; TRBD1 matches 8 bases. From germline, CDR1 is GTSNPN and CDR2 SVGIG (reference sequence). Trimming removed 0 bases from V and 5 bases from J; junction bases left unmatched: 6. The CDR3 runs to 14 residues. CDR3 in amino acids: CAWSVGTGLHEQYF. Here the CDR3 DNA reads TGTGCCTGGAGTGTAGGGACAGGTCTACACGAGCAGTACTTC.

The chain's CDR3 is CASSPGLPTDTQYF. DNA for the CDR3: TGTGCCAGCAGCCCGGGACTCCCCACAGATACGCAGTATTTT. The chain joins TRBV7-2 to TRBJ2-3, with TRBD2 as a possible D gene (6 bases). V dropped 5 bases and J dropped 2 bases, with 11 bases sitting between them. Germline CDR1 reads SGHTA; CDR2 reads FQGNSA. This CDR3 region has 14 residues.

The chain joins TRBV29-1 to TRBJ2-7; either TRBD1 or TRBD2 may supply D (7 bases each). Germline assignment: CDR1 SQVTM and CDR2 ANQGSEA. The CDR3 length is 12 residues. V lost 4 bases and J lost 6, with 13 bases in between. The CDR3 loop is CSVGGGGAEQYF. The CDR3 bases are TGCAGCGTTGGGGGAGGGGGCGCCGAGCAGTACTTC.

This clone appeared a few times. This chain joins TRBV28 and TRBJ1-2; 7 bases map to TRBD1. The V segment lost 3 bases and the J segment 2 bases; nucleotides outside the gene matches: 3. This CDR3 spans 14 amino acids. In germline, CDR1 is MDHEN, CDR2 SYDVKM. CDR3 protein: CASSLWDSNYGYTF. CDR3 bases: TGTGCCAGCAGTTTGTGGGACAGCAACTATGGCTACACCTTC.